These 4 T cell receptor beta chains were all obtained from the same sample, sequenced in a study of cytomegalovirus exposure and HLA in healthy donors. Amplification used 60 Vbeta primers and 13 Jbeta primers. The protocol was immunoSEQ multiplex PCR, while the TCRdb copy is restricted to in-frame clones and leaves out a portion. The data show more than 90,000 clones, with around 80% seen just once and 8% to 9% held by the top ten. The sequenced material came from PBMCs. These receptors were obtained from a human donor in good health.

The chain recombines TRBV7-7 with TRBJ1-5, with D hard to call. This CDR3 is built from 18 residues. CDR1 is SSHAT and CDR2 is FNYEAQ in the germline V gene (reference sequence). V lost 5 bases and J lost 3, with 23 bases in between. In DNA, the CDR3 is TGTGCCAGCAGCCTACATAAAGGACTTCTAAAGGACAATCAGCCCCAGCATTTT. Translating gives CASSLHKGLLKDNQPQHF.

The chain has TRBV16 and TRBJ1-3, with D perhaps matching TRBD1 (6 bases). The germline V gene encodes CDR1 KGHSY and CDR2 FQNENV. The ends were cut back, 4 bases at V and 4 bases at J, with 11 bases in the middle. CDR3 length: 14 residues. The CDR3: CASSRGGEGNTIYF. DNA for the CDR3: TGTGCCAGCAGCCGGGGGGGCGAAGGAAACACCATATATTTT.

The chain carries TRBV9 and TRBJ1-1; 7 nucleotides line up with TRBD1. The ends lost 0 bases at V and 5 bases at J; junction bases unmatched: 10. This CDR3 has 16 amino acids. CDR1 is SGDLS and CDR2 is YYNGEE in the germline V gene. Written as DNA, the CDR3 is TGTGCCAGCAGCGTAGCTACTCGACAGGGCGAAACTGAAGCTTTCTTT. Residues: CASSVATRQGETEAFF. Variable domain in full (rest from reference TRBV9 and TRBJ1-1): DSGVTQTPKHLITATGQRVTLRCSPRSGDLSVYWYQQSLDQGLQFLIQYYNGEERAKGNILERFSAQQFPDLHSELNLSSLELGDSALYFCASSVATRQGETEAFFGQGTRLTVV.

The rearrangement joins TRBV2 to TRBJ2-3, with D perhaps matching TRBD2 (6 bases). The CDR3 has 13 residues. V dropped 4 bases and J dropped 4 bases, with 9 bases sitting between them. Germline CDR1 SNHLY, CDR2 FYNNEI. CDR3 DNA sequence: TGTGCCAGCAGTGTGCGGGACTCAGATACGCAGTATTTT. Amino acids: CASSVRDSDTQYF.